This entry lists 10 T cell receptor beta chains sequenced from one sample in a study of circulating and synovial CD4+ cells in juvenile arthritis (dated by TCRdb to the mid-2010s). Receptor amplification or capture employed the immunoSEQ multiplex PCR assay. As stored in TCRdb, this immuneACCESS dataset retains in-frame rearrangements with V and J assigned. A fraction of the clones does not appear; measured against another copy, unresolved V genes explain less than half of the discrepancy, and the remainder lacks a known reason. Across this sample there are approximately 16,000 clones, with roughly 89% seen only once. The top ten clones comprise 0.73% of the sample. Sequencing was done on a sample of CD4+ T cells from blood. The receptors were gathered from a human donor with juvenile idiopathic arthritis.

V usage is TRBV6-1 and J usage is TRBJ2-2; maybe TRBD1 (5 bases). This CDR3 has 15 residues. Germline-derived CDR1 and CDR2 are MNHNS and SASEGT. Trimming took 6 bases from V and 2 from J, leaving 13 bases between them. CDR3 sequence (DNA): TGTGCCAGCAGACCAGGGTATCTAAACACCGGGGAGCTGTTTTTT. It codes for CASRPGYLNTGELFF.

V usage is TRBV2 and J usage is TRBJ2-5; maybe TRBD2 (6 bases). The CDR3 totals 14 residues. Trimming took off 4 bases at V and 3 bases at J, with 12 bases between the two ends. Per germline, CDR1 SNHLY and CDR2 FYNNEI. The CDR3 spells CASSVEPGEETQYF. DNA for the CDR3: TGTGCCAGCAGTGTGGAACCGGGGGAAGAGACCCAGTACTTC.

This rearrangement joins TRBV4-3 to TRBJ1-5; no definite D call. V was trimmed by 0 bases and J by 2 bases, leaving 8 bases between them. The V gene's germline CDR1 is LGHNA and CDR2 YSLEER. This CDR3 is 15 amino acids long. The CDR3 loop reads CASSQDISGNQPQHF. The CDR3 DNA is TGCGCCAGCAGCCAAGATATCTCGGGCAATCAGCCCCAGCATTTT.

The rearrangement joins TRBV9 to TRBJ2-7; possibly TRBD1 for D (5 bases). Trimming cost V 3 bases and J 5 bases, with 12 bases left between them. This CDR3 has 13 amino acids. The germline gives CDR1 SGDLS, CDR2 YYNGEE. The chain's CDR3 is CASSGGVRDEQYF. The CDR3 DNA sequence: TGTGCCAGCAGCGGGGGCGTTCGTGACGAGCAGTACTTC. Full variable domain (remainder filled in from reference TRBV9 and TRBJ2-7): DSGVTQTPKHLITATGQRVTLRCSPRSGDLSVYWYQQSLDQGLQFLIQYYNGEERAKGNILERFSAQQFPDLHSELNLSSLELGDSALYFCASSGGVRDEQYFGPGTRLTVT.

The J gene is TRBJ2-2, the V gene TRBV7-3, with D tentatively TRBD1 (5 bases). V shed 3 bases and J shed 6 bases, with 8 bases lying between them. The CDR3 has 13 amino acids. Germline CDR1 reads SGHTA; CDR2 reads FQGTGA. The chain's CDR3 is CASSFIGAGELFF. The DNA for the CDR3 is TGTGCCAGCAGCTTTATAGGGGCCGGGGAGCTGTTTTTT.

V gene TRBV19 combines with J gene TRBJ2-5; 10 bases fit TRBD2. J lost 5 bases, V lost 6 bases, and 9 bases had no gene match. Germline V gives CDR1 LNHDA, CDR2 SQIVND (reference sequence). The CDR3 extends over 15 amino acids. In nucleotides, the CDR3 is TGTGCCAGTAGCAAAGCGGGGGGGCCGTTGGAGACCCAGTACTTC. It yields the protein CASSKAGGPLETQYF.

The rearrangement uses TRBV6-1 and TRBJ2-7; 8 bases agree with TRBD1. In germline, CDR1 is MNHNS, CDR2 SASEGT. The CDR3 spans 15 residues. Trimming removed 8 bases from V and 3 bases from J; junction bases left unmatched: 12. The CDR3 nucleotides are TGTGCCAGCCGAGAGGGCGGGACAGGAAGCTACGAGCAGTACTTC. Residues: CASREGGTGSYEQYF.

V and J are TRBV5-5 and TRBJ1-4, with D unresolved. Trimming shortened V by 0 bases and J by 0 bases, and 6 bases separated the two germline ends. CDR1 and CDR2 (germline): SGHKS, YYEKEE (reference sequence). This CDR3 is built from 15 residues. The CDR3 bases are TGTGCCAGCAGCTTGGCGGTCGCAACTAATGAAAAACTGTTTTTT. Translated, it gives CASSLAVATNEKLFF.

This clone was recorded once. The CDR3 region is CASSLQVWEQYF. The CDR3 DNA follows: TGTGCCAGCAGCTTACAGGTCTGGGAGCAGTACTTC. The J gene is TRBJ2-7, the V gene TRBV7-2, with D hard to call. V lost 2 bases and J lost 7, with 9 bases in between. Germline CDR1 reads SGHTA; CDR2 reads FQGNSA. This CDR3 contains 12 residues.

The CDR3 DNA follows: TGTGCCAGCAGTTTAATCGGGAGCGGGTCCTACAATGAGCAGTTCTTC. This gives the protein CASSLIGSGSYNEQFF. The J gene is TRBJ2-1, the V gene TRBV27; D is possibly TRBD2 (6 bases). Germline loops: CDR1 MNHEY, CDR2 SMNVEV (reference sequence). The CDR3 has 16 amino acids. The ends were cut back, 2 bases at V and 1 base at J, with 12 bases in the middle.